The 14 T cell receptor beta chains given below trace back to one sample, sequenced in a study of blood T cell repertoires in COVID-19. Profiled with immunoSEQ multiplex PCR; TCRdb holds only in-frame clones, not every one. The repertoire holds about 360,000 clones, with around nine tenths as singletons. Sequences were obtained from peripheral blood. These receptors all stem from a human donor in a cohort sampled during active COVID-19.

The gene calls are TRBV6-6 and TRBJ1-5; TRBD1 aligns across 7 bases. The germline CDR1 and CDR2 sequences are MNHNY and SVGAGI (reference sequence). CDR3 length: 16 amino acids. Trimming took 2 bases from V and 0 from J; bases not matched to a gene: 4. The CDR3 loop is CASSYLTGFSNQPQHF. The CDR3 DNA is TGTGCCAGCAGTTACCTGACAGGGTTTAGCAATCAGCCCCAGCATTTT.

This clone was seen a few times. This sequence joins TRBV7-2 and TRBJ1-6; maybe TRBD1 (5 bases). V lost 2 bases, J lost 5 bases, and 10 bases lay in between. The germline CDR1 and CDR2 sequences are SGHTA and FQGNSA. The CDR3 has 15 amino acids. The CDR3 bases are TGTGCCAGCAGCTTACTGGGCAGGGATAATTCACCCCTCCACTTT. Translating gives CASSLLGRDNSPLHF.

This sequence joins TRBV10-3 and TRBJ2-7; 7 bases match TRBD1. This CDR3 has 15 amino acids. Looked up from germline, CDR1 is ENHRY and CDR2 is SYGVKD. The ends lost 4 bases at V and 4 bases at J; junction bases unmatched: 10. This chain's CDR3 is CAISVITGDRYEQYF. The CDR3 DNA follows: TGTGCCATCAGTGTGATAACAGGGGACCGGTACGAGCAGTACTTC.

This clone came up many times. The CDR3: CASSVASGRDTQYF. The CDR3 DNA reads as TGTGCCAGCAGTGTCGCTAGCGGGCGAGATACGCAGTATTTT. The chain couples TRBV2 to TRBJ2-3, with 8 bases that match TRBD2. Germline V gives CDR1 SNHLY, CDR2 FYNNEI. The CDR3 runs to 14 residues. Trimming removed 4 bases from V and 5 bases from J; junction bases left unmatched: 5.

CDR3 in amino acids: CASSKAGTSGSDTQYF. The DNA of the CDR3 is TGTGCCAGTAGTAAAGCCGGGACTAGCGGGAGTGATACGCAGTATTTT. The chain has TRBV19 and TRBJ2-3; 14 positions match TRBD2. From germline, CDR1 is LNHDA and CDR2 SQIVND (reference sequence). J was trimmed by 6 bases and V by 4 bases; bases with no gene match: 6. The CDR3 length is 16 residues. Filled out from reference TRBV19 and TRBJ2-3, the complete variable domain reads DGGITQSPKYLFRKEGQNVTLSCEQNLNHDAMYWYRQDPGQGLRLIYYSQIVNDFQKGDIAEGYSVSREKKESFPLTVTSAQKNPTAFYLCASSKAGTSGSDTQYFGPGTRLTVL.

This chain joins TRBV3-1 (or the pseudogene TRBV3-2) and TRBJ2-3; 9 bases agree with TRBD1. This CDR3 comprises 16 residues. Trimming at V came to 5 bases and at J to 2 bases, leaving 8 bases not matched to a gene. Germline V gene sequence: CDR1 LGHDT, CDR2 YNNKEL (reference sequence). Here the CDR3 reads CASSSQGAANTDTQYF. CDR3 nucleotides: TGTGCCAGCAGCTCACAGGGGGCGGCAAACACAGATACGCAGTATTTT.

This clone was detected a few times. This chain uses TRBV30 with TRBJ2-7; 7 bases match TRBD1. V was clipped by 2 bases and J by 5 bases; unmatched bases: 12. Germline V gene sequence: CDR1 GTSNPN, CDR2 SVGIG (reference sequence). The CDR3 totals 15 residues. DNA of the CDR3: TGTGCCTGGAGTCCCCCCGGGACAGCACTTAACGAGCAGTACTTC. Its protein product is CAWSPPGTALNEQYF.

This clone has just a few counts. The genes are TRBV7-9 and TRBJ2-5, with D possibly matching TRBD2 (5 bases). There are 13 residues in the CDR3. Trimming pared 3 bases from V and 4 bases from J, leaving 9 bases between. Germline CDR1 is SEHNR and CDR2 is FQNEAQ (reference sequence). CDR3 DNA sequence: TGTGCCAGCAGCTTTTCGGGGAGAGAGACCCAGTACTTC. Its protein is CASSFSGRETQYF.

The chain couples TRBV6-2 or TRBV6-3 to TRBJ2-7, with 8 bases fitting TRBD2. V lost 4 bases and J lost 4; bases outside the gene matches: 12. Germline CDR1 reads MNHEY; CDR2 reads SVGEGT. The CDR3 spans 16 residues. In DNA, the CDR3 is TGTGCCAGCAGTTTCCTCCCCCGGGAGGGCCTGTACGAGCAGTACTTC. The encoded protein is CASSFLPREGLYEQYF.

The rearrangement joins TRBV6-5 to TRBJ2-6; no definite D call. V was clipped by 3 bases and J by 1 base, with 7 bases between them. The germline gives CDR1 MNHEY, CDR2 SVGAGI. This CDR3 spans 15 amino acids. In nucleotides, the CDR3 is TGTGCCAGCAGTTATCCTAGATCTGGGGCCAACGTCCTGACTTTC. Translation gives CASSYPRSGANVLTF.

The rearrangement links TRBV28 to TRBJ2-5; TRBD1 might be the D (6 bases). The CDR3 is made up of 14 amino acids. Trimming took off 3 bases at V and 2 bases at J, with 10 bases between the two ends. CDR1 MDHEN and CDR2 SYDVKM come from the germline V gene. The CDR3 nucleotides read TGTGCCAGCAGTTTCAGGACAGAACAAGAGACCCAGTACTTC. This gives the protein CASSFRTEQETQYF.

The rearrangement links TRBV3-1 (or the pseudogene TRBV3-2) to TRBJ2-7, with TRBD2 matching 7 bases. The CDR3 covers 17 residues. V trimming: 4 bases; J trimming: 0 bases; junction bases outside the gene matches: 12. CDR1 is LGHDT, CDR2 YNNKEL, per germline (reference sequence). The CDR3 sequence: CASSPLSGLADSYEQYF. DNA of the CDR3: TGTGCCAGCAGCCCCCTAAGCGGTCTAGCGGACTCCTACGAGCAGTACTTC.

This clone was seen a single time. The gene calls are TRBV27 and TRBJ2-3, with TRBD1 matching 9 bases. This CDR3 has 16 residues. Germline V gene lookup returns CDR1 MNHEY and CDR2 SMNVEV (reference sequence). V was clipped by 6 bases and J by 1 base; unmatched bases: 8. The CDR3 coding sequence is TGTGCCAGCAGACCGGGACAGGGCGGCGGCACAGATACGCAGTATTTT. It translates to CASRPGQGGGTDTQYF.

The chain joins TRBV5-6 to TRBJ1-3, with 12 bases fitting TRBD1. CDR1 and CDR2 (germline): SGHDT, YYEEEE. CDR3 length: 19 residues. V gave up 0 bases and J gave up 0 bases; unmatched junction bases: 7. CDR3 residues: CASSLGDRGLPSSGNTIYF. The CDR3 region has the DNA TGTGCCAGCAGCTTGGGGGACAGGGGGCTGCCGAGCTCTGGAAACACCATATATTTT.